Below are 25 T cell receptor beta chains sequenced from a single sample in a study of blood T cell repertoires in COVID-19. TCRdb's copy holds only in-frame clones and misses some; the assay was immunoSEQ multiplex PCR. This sample has about 120,000 clones, with about nine tenths found just once. Sample: peripheral blood. The source is a human donor in a cohort sampled during active COVID-19.

V usage is TRBV19 and J usage is TRBJ1-6, with 7 bases aligning to TRBD1. V shed 5 bases and J 6 bases; nucleotides not matched to a gene: 19. Germline CDR1 and CDR2: LNHDA and SQIVND (reference sequence). The CDR3 length is 19 residues. This chain's CDR3 is CASSPPTGTESFLNSPLHF. CDR3 in DNA: TGTGCCAGTAGTCCCCCGACCGGGACAGAAAGTTTCCTTAATTCACCCCTCCACTTT.

In this sample, this clone turned up many times. The chain combines TRBV15 with TRBJ2-7; TRBD2 aligns across 10 bases. The CDR3 totals 15 residues. Germline CDR1 reads LNHNV; CDR2 reads YYDKDF (reference sequence). V lost 8 bases, J lost 0 bases, and 7 bases stayed unmatched. The CDR3 sequence is CATGTLAGSSYEQYF. The CDR3 coding sequence is TGTGCCACCGGAACACTAGCGGGGAGCTCCTACGAGCAGTACTTC.

CDR3 loop: CASSPALGAGGETQYF. The CDR3 DNA reads TGTGCCAGCTCACCAGCCCTCGGCGCAGGGGGAGAGACCCAGTACTTC. The genes are TRBV18 and TRBJ2-5; 7 bases are shared with TRBD1. The ends lost 2 bases at V and 4 bases at J; junction bases unmatched: 10. Germline V gene sequence: CDR1 KGHSH, CDR2 LQKENI. The CDR3 has 16 amino acids.

The chain has TRBV5-1 and TRBJ1-4; 8 bases line up with TRBD1. This CDR3 comprises 16 residues. From germline, CDR1 is SGHRS and CDR2 YFSETQ. Losses at the gene ends were 1 base for V and 3 bases for J; bases not matched to a gene: 5. CDR3 sequence (DNA): TGCGCCAGCAGCTTGCAGGGGGCGACGTCTAATGAAAAACTGTTTTTT. Translated: CASSLQGATSNEKLFF.

The CDR3 nucleotides are TGTGCCAGCAGCTCAGGGGGCACCCCAGATACGCAGTATTTT. Translating it yields CASSSGGTPDTQYF. The chain joins TRBV5-4 to TRBJ2-3; TRBD1 agrees at 8 bases. V lost 3 bases, J lost 4 bases, and 4 bases stayed unmatched. The CDR3 is 14 amino acids. The germline V gene has CDR1 SGHNT and CDR2 YYREEE (reference sequence).

V gene TRBV19 combines with J gene TRBJ2-1; no clear D gene. In germline, CDR1 is LNHDA, CDR2 SQIVND (reference sequence). V lost 4 bases to trimming and J lost 9 bases, with 10 bases between them. There are 12 residues in the CDR3. In nucleotides, the CDR3 is TGTGCCAGTAGTAGTGCAGCAGGTGAGCAGTTCTTC. Amino acid sequence: CASSSAAGEQFF.

This chain uses TRBV27 with TRBJ1-1, with a tentative D call TRBD1 (6 bases). Germline values: CDR1 MNHEY, CDR2 SMNVEV (reference sequence). Deletions cut 4 bases from V and 0 bases from J, with 9 bases between. The CDR3 contains 14 residues. CDR3 sequence: CASSWGQMNTEAFF. CDR3 DNA: TGTGCCAGCAGTTGGGGACAAATGAACACTGAAGCTTTCTTT.

The chain combines TRBV12-3 or TRBV12-4 with TRBJ1-2, with D uncertain. The CDR3 spans 12 residues. V lost 7 bases, J lost 4 bases, and 10 bases lay in between. The CDR3 DNA reads as TGTGCCAGCACCAGTTTTGGCTATGGCTACACCTTC. Its protein is CASTSFGYGYTF.

A word on this clone: Other DNA sequences in the sample encode the same CDR3. The chain carries TRBV5-4 and TRBJ2-1; 12 bases are shared with TRBD2. Germline-derived CDR1 and CDR2 are SGHNT and YYREEE (reference sequence). The trim removed 4 bases at V and 4 bases at J, leaving 3 bases unmatched. The CDR3 consists of 15 residues. The chain's CDR3 is CASSPTSGGYNEQFF. The CDR3 DNA sequence: TGTGCCAGCAGCCCGACTAGCGGGGGTTACAATGAGCAGTTCTTC.

The chain is built from TRBV5-5 and TRBJ1-2; tentatively, D is TRBD1 (5 bases). V lost 4 bases, J lost 4 bases, and 14 bases lay in between. The CDR3 length is 14 residues. CDR1 SGHKS and CDR2 YYEKEE come from the germline V gene (reference sequence). The chain's CDR3 is CASSSRVGFYGYTF. CDR3 coding DNA: TGTGCCAGCAGCAGCAGGGTGGGGTTCTATGGCTACACCTTC.

J is TRBJ2-3 and V is TRBV24-1; D is possibly TRBD1 (8 bases). V was pared by 8 bases and J by 3 bases, with 17 bases between. Germline V gene lookup returns CDR1 KGHDR and CDR2 SFDVKD. The CDR3 extends over 15 amino acids. This CDR3 is CATNSEQGGTDTQYF. The CDR3 DNA reads TGTGCCACCAACTCGGAACAGGGGGGGACAGATACGCAGTATTTT.

Regarding this clone: The junction shows a germline mismatch at one end, possibly a read error. The chain links TRBV28 to TRBJ2-1; D perhaps matches TRBD2 (6 bases). CDR3 length equals 15 residues. Per germline, CDR1 MDHEN and CDR2 SYDVKM. CDR3 sequence (DNA): TGTGCCATCCTAGGCCCCGGAGGGTCCTACGATGAGCAGTTCTTC. It translates to CAILGPGGSYDEQFF.

The rearrangement joins TRBV19 to TRBJ2-3, with D perhaps TRBD1 (5 bases). Germline assignment: CDR1 LNHDA and CDR2 SQIVND (reference sequence). Trimming took off 3 bases at V and 1 base at J, with 8 bases between the two ends. The CDR3 is 14 residues long. Here the CDR3 DNA reads TGTGCCAGTAGTATTATCAGGGGCACAGATACGCAGTATTTT. This translates into CASSIIRGTDTQYF.

V usage is TRBV9 and J usage is TRBJ2-1; 8 nucleotides align to TRBD2. The germline V gene encodes CDR1 SGDLS and CDR2 YYNGEE. V shed 1 base, J shed 5 bases, and the junction held 5 bases outside the gene matches. This CDR3 spans 15 amino acids. DNA for the CDR3: TGTGCCAGCAGCGTAAGTACTAGCGGCAACAATGAGCAGTTCTTC. It encodes CASSVSTSGNNEQFF.

This chain uses TRBV10-2 with TRBJ1-2; the D gene is possibly TRBD1 (5 bases). CDR3 length equals 12 residues. Trimming cost V 3 bases and J 5 bases, with 7 bases left between them. Germline CDR1 reads WSHSY; CDR2 reads SAAADI. This CDR3 reads CASSEGEYGYTF. In nucleotides, the CDR3 is TGCGCCAGCAGTGAAGGGGAATATGGCTACACCTTC.

The chain uses TRBV19 and TRBJ2-7; a possible D gene is TRBD2 (6 bases). This CDR3 is built from 15 residues. The V gene lost 5 bases and the J gene lost 0 bases, with 14 bases spanning the gap. The germline gives CDR1 LNHDA, CDR2 SQIVND (reference sequence). CDR3 sequence (DNA): TGTGCCAGTAGTGGAGTAGCGGATCACTCCTACGAGCAGTACTTC. It codes for CASSGVADHSYEQYF.

J is TRBJ1-4 and V is TRBV28; TRBD1 aligns across 10 bases. J lost 6 bases, V lost 5 bases, and 6 bases had no gene match. Germline assignment: CDR1 MDHEN and CDR2 SYDVKM. This CDR3 is 15 amino acids long. The DNA of the CDR3 is TGTGCCAGCAGTCTATTCGGGACAGGGGATGAAAAACTGTTTTTT. It is translated as CASSLFGTGDEKLFF. Full variable domain (missing parts from reference TRBV28 and TRBJ1-4): DVKVTQSSRYLVKRTGEKVFLECVQDMDHENMFWYRQDPGLGLRLIYFSYDVKMKEKGDIPEGYSVSREKKERFSLILESASTNQTSMYLCASSLFGTGDEKLFFGSGTQLSVL.

This clone was picked up one time. The V gene is TRBV19, the J gene TRBJ2-1, with D possibly matching TRBD1 (6 bases). V gave up 6 bases and J gave up 0 bases, with 9 bases separating them. CDR3 length equals 14 residues. The V gene's germline CDR1 is LNHDA and CDR2 SQIVND (reference sequence). The CDR3 DNA is TGTGCCAGTAGGGACAGTAGCTCCTACAATGAGCAGTTCTTC. Residues: CASRDSSSYNEQFF.

This chain connects TRBV3-1 (or the pseudogene TRBV3-2) to TRBJ2-2; 14 bases match TRBD2. Germline V gene data show CDR1 as LGHDT and CDR2 as YNNKEL (reference sequence). V shed 7 bases and J 4 bases; nucleotides not matched to a gene: 11. The CDR3 spans 18 residues. DNA for the CDR3: TGTGCCAGCAAACCTGGACTAGCGGGGGGTTGGAGCACCGGGGAGCTGTTTTTT. This gives the protein CASKPGLAGGWSTGELFF.

This CDR3 is CASSYGGITIYF. In DNA form, the CDR3 reads TGTGCCAGCAGCTATGGAGGGATAACCATATATTTT. The chain carries TRBV11-2 and TRBJ1-3, with unresolved D. Germline CDR1 and CDR2: SGHAT and FQNNGV. Trimming cost V 4 bases and J 10 bases, with 11 bases left between them. The CDR3 is 12 amino acids.

J is TRBJ2-1 and V is TRBV5-1; TRBD2 agrees at 14 bases. Trimming took 4 bases from V and 10 from J; bases not matched to a gene: 10. The length of the CDR3 is 16 residues. Looked up from germline, CDR1 is SGHRS and CDR2 is YFSETQ. Written as DNA, the CDR3 is TGCGCCAGCAGCGTTGGAGGACTAGCGGGAGGAAGCGAGCAGTTCTTC. Protein sequence: CASSVGGLAGGSEQFF. The whole variable domain, filled in from reference TRBV5-1 and TRBJ2-1, reads KAGVTQTPRYLIKTRGQQVTLSCSPISGHRSVSWYQQTPGQGLQFLFEYFSETQRNKGNFPGRFSGRQFSNSRSEMNVSTLELGDSALYLCASSVGGLAGGSEQFFGPGTRLTVL.

This clone was counted a few times. V gene TRBV6-2 or TRBV6-3 combines with J gene TRBJ2-2; 7 positions agree with TRBD2. The trim removed 6 bases at V and 7 bases at J, leaving 14 bases unmatched. Germline assignment: CDR1 MNHEY and CDR2 SVGEGT. The CDR3 totals 16 residues. The CDR3 DNA reads TGTGCCAGCAGCGAAGTTTCTAGCGGTTGGGGCGGGGAGCTGTTTTTT. This codes for CASSEVSSGWGGELFF.

The chain is built from TRBV6-5 and TRBJ2-3, with 8 bases matching TRBD1. The germline V gene encodes CDR1 MNHEY and CDR2 SVGAGI. This CDR3 spans 14 amino acids. The CDR3, as DNA: TGTGCTCTCGACAGGGGCGGAAGCACAGATACGCAGTATTTT. It is translated as CALDRGGSTDTQYF.

For the CDR3, the DNA is TGTGCCACCAGTGGGCCCGGGACAGATAGCAATCAGCCCCAGCATTTT. This translates into CATSGPGTDSNQPQHF. The V gene is TRBV24-1, the J gene TRBJ1-5, with 7 bases that match TRBD1. The junction had 6 bases not matched to a gene; V was cut back by 5 bases and J by 0 bases. The CDR3 extends over 16 amino acids. The germline CDR1 and CDR2 sequences are KGHDR and SFDVKD.

The table lists this clone with a count of one. The chain links TRBV21-1 to TRBJ2-7; the D call in the table, TRBD1, was not verified against the DNA. TRBV21-1 is a listed pseudogene. This CDR3 has 14 amino acids. The CDR3 region has the DNA TGTGCCAGCAGCAATAACAGGATCCCCTACGAGCAGTACTTC. Its translation: CASSNNRIPYEQYF.